Listed below are T cell receptor beta chains from one sample, sequenced in a study of blood T cell repertoires in COVID-19. Some clones are missing from TCRdb's copy, which holds only in-frame ones; the method was immunoSEQ multiplex PCR. The data show 250,000 to 300,000 clones, about nine tenths seen once. The sequenced sample was peripheral blood. The source of these receptors is a woman aged 35 to 49 with acute or convalescent COVID-19. Both conserved end residues are part of each CDR3. D genes are given only for firm matches. Clone size, where shown, is once, few, many, or a class for clones that have expanded.

-,TRBV9,TRBJ2-5,TRBD1,16,CASSAEPGRTGETQYF
-,TRBV3-1/TRBV3-2,TRBJ1-6,-,13,CASSQESNSPLHF
-,TRBV27,TRBJ1-2,TRBD1,12,CASRTGGQGYTF
-,TRBV4-1,TRBJ1-1,-,14,CASSQQGKKNEAFF
once,TRBV4-2,TRBJ1-2,TRBD1,15,CASRRGAGGRYGYTF
-,TRBV27,TRBJ2-3,-,14,CASGFVGLTDTQYF
-,TRBV15,TRBJ2-2,TRBD2,16,CATSRGRLADTGELFF
-,TRBV18,TRBJ1-3,-,13,CASSPTGGNTIYF
once,TRBV27,TRBJ1-5,-,15,CASSPRKWSNQPQHF
-,TRBV4-1,TRBJ2-2,-,15,CASSPGTFSSGELFF
-,TRBV10-1,TRBJ1-1,TRBD1,14,CASSSGGAVGKAFF
-,TRBV2,TRBJ2-1,TRBD1,14,CASSDRGLDNEQFF
-,TRBV19,TRBJ1-6,-,15,CASSISGIGKGPLHF
few,TRBV28,TRBJ1-1,-,14,CASSFGVLDTEAFF
-,TRBV5-1,TRBJ2-1,TRBD2,14,CASTTSGPYNEQFF
-,TRBV3-1/TRBV3-2,TRBJ2-5,TRBD2,16,CASSQPAGGPQETQYF
-,TRBV10-3,TRBJ1-5,-,16,CAISEMAPYSNQPQHF
-,TRBV7-3,TRBJ1-6,TRBD1,18,CASSQQGALRSYNSPLHF
-,TRBV7-9,TRBJ1-1,-,13,CASRSSTGVEAFF
few,TRBV5-4,TRBJ2-1,TRBD2,15,CASSLELAGYNEQFF
-,TRBV7-9,TRBJ1-1,-,14,CASSPGSGNTEAFF
-,TRBV4-1,TRBJ2-3,TRBD2,17,CASSQDKSGGEADTQYF
once,TRBV5-3,TRBJ1-3,-,18,CARSRDLDAPNSGNTIYF
-,TRBV7-6,TRBJ2-5,TRBD2,16,CASSQGRRGGRETQYF
-,TRBV18,TRBJ2-5,-,15,CASSPGQEAEETQYF
-,TRBV7-3,TRBJ2-5,TRBD2,17,CASSLGDGGGARETQYF
-,TRBV7-8,TRBJ2-3,TRBD2,15,CASTRTGGPADTQYF
once,TRBV6-4,TRBJ2-1,-,16,CASSDSPTMFTNEQFF
-,TRBV2,TRBJ1-5,-,15,CASTSGTLAYQPQHF
-,TRBV6-6,TRBJ2-1,TRBD2,12,CASRGTSGVEFF
-,TRBV14,TRBJ1-4,TRBD1,19,CASSQDLVDRAATNEKLFF
-,TRBV12-5,TRBJ1-1,TRBD1,14,CASGYGQGRDEAFF
-,TRBV29-1,TRBJ2-1,-,11,CSVGPGTEQFF
-,TRBV11-2,TRBJ2-5,-,17,CASSFHNLKRRQETQYF
-,TRBV13,TRBJ1-1,TRBD1,15,CASSTEATGGPEAFF
-,TRBV15,TRBJ2-5,TRBD2,14,CATSNSGGKETQYF
once,TRBV12-3/TRBV12-4,TRBJ1-1,-,11,CATGQNTEAFF
-,TRBV9,TRBJ2-3,TRBD1,16,CASSVGGTGGTDTQYF
-,TRBV4-1,TRBJ1-5,-,15,CASSPPGVSNQPQHF
-,TRBV5-4,TRBJ1-2,TRBD1,13,CASTSSGQGAGTF
-,TRBV15,TRBJ1-1,-,12,CATAGIFTEAFF
-,TRBV6-1,TRBJ1-2,-,15,CASSEALPGSYGYTF
-,TRBV3-1/TRBV3-2,TRBJ1-6,TRBD1,17,CASSGNDRGLGSSPLHF
-,TRBV6-5,TRBJ1-1,-,14,CASREGPGGAEAFF
-,TRBV30,TRBJ1-5,-,14,CAWSRPGYNQPQHF
-,TRBV4-1,TRBJ2-1,-,16,CASTPWPSAKGKEQFF
once,TRBV5-1,TRBJ1-4,-,14,CASRTGPTNEKLFF
-,TRBV2,TRBJ1-6,-,14,CASSDKSPTSPLHF